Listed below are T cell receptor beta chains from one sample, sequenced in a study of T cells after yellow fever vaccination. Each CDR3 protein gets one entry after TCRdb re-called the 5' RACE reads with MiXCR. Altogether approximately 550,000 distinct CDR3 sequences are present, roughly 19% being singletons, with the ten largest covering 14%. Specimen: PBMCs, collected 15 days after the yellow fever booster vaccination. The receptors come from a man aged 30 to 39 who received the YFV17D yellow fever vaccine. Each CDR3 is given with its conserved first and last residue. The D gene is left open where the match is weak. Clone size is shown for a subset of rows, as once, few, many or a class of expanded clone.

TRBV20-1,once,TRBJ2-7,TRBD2,CSASGTSGARVVEQYF,TGCAGTGCTTCCGGGACTAGCGGGGCTCGGGTGGTTGAGCAGTACTTC
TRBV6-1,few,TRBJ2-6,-,CASRDGRAGANVLTF,TGTGCCAGCAGAGACGGACGAGCTGGGGCCAACGTCCTGACTTTC
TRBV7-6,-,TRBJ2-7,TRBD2,CASSFTSASYEQYF,TGTGCCAGCAGCTTCACTAGCGCCTCCTACGAGCAGTACTTC
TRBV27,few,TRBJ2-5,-,CASSFKGRQETQYF,TGTGCCAGCAGTTTTAAGGGGAGGCAAGAGACCCAGTACTTC
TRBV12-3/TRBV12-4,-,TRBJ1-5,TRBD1,CARSSGGWDQPQHF,TGTGCCAGAAGTTCAGGGGGCTGGGATCAGCCCCAGCATTTT
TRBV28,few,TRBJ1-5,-,CASSLTGTPTNQPQHF,TGTGCCAGCAGTTTGACCGGGACTCCCACCAATCAGCCCCAGCATTTT
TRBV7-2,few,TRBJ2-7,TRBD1,CASSMTGGYEQYF,TGTGCCAGCAGCATGACAGGGGGCTACGAGCAGTACTTC
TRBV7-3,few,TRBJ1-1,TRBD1,CASSLNRGTEAFF,TGTGCCAGCAGCTTAAACAGGGGAACTGAAGCTTTCTTT
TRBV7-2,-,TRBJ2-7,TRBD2,CASSLDREVTEQYF,TGTGCCAGCAGCTTAGACCGGGAGGTCACCGAGCAGTACTTC
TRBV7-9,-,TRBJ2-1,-,CASSLVQGATNEQFF,TGTGCCAGCAGCTTAGTACAGGGAGCGACGAATGAGCAGTTCTTC
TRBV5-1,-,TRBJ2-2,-,CASSPTSSPGELFF,TGCGCCAGCAGTCCTACTAGCTCGCCCGGGGAGCTGTTTTTT
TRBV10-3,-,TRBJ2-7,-,CAISVEGGSYEQYF,TGTGCCATCAGTGTCGAGGGGGGCTCCTACGAGCAGTACTTC
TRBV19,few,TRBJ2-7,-,CASSNTGAYEQYF,TGTGCCAGTAGTAATACCGGCGCCTACGAGCAGTACTTC
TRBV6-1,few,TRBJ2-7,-,CASNRQVGGYEQYF,TGTGCCAGCAATAGACAGGTCGGGGGATACGAGCAGTACTTC
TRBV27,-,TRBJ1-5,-,CASSTQDQPQHF,TGTGCCAGCAGTACTCAGGATCAGCCCCAGCATTTT
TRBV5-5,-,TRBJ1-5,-,CASSGVGQISNQPQHF,TGTGCCAGCAGCGGCGTCGGACAGATAAGCAATCAGCCCCAGCATTTT